This T cell receptor (beta chain) was obtained from a study of Ad26.COV2.S vaccination and SARS-CoV-2 variants. Background on the study: Sample donor was a member of the COV1001 Ad26.COV2.S trial arm. Study-wide points: People who got the vaccine had more spike-specific TCR breadth than people who got placebo.

Specified treatment: 15 to 20 received Ad26.COV2.S at low or high dose, single or two shots; roughly five received placebo; per-sample allocation not given. Specimens were obtained on day 63 following the first vaccine or placebo injection. Donation came from an adult in Boston who was aged 18-55 years. What was given as vaccine was an Ad26 vector encoding Wuhan-strain SARS-CoV-2 spike. As to this clone: No antigen is known for it.

V shed 0 bases and J shed 8 bases, with 14 bases lying between them. Germline V lookup: CDR1 SGDLS, CDR2 YYNGEE. This CDR3 is built from 15 residues. TCRdb keeps only in-frame clones here, not all; method: immunoSEQ multiplex PCR. The data hold about half a million clones, with about nine tenths observed a single time. The origin of this receptor is a person between 18 and 65 years old who received the Ad26.COV2.S COVID-19 vaccine or a placebo. Sequencing was performed on peripheral blood, taken in a trial of Ad26.COV2.S vaccine versus placebo. V and J are TRBV9 and TRBJ1-4; D call uncertain. CDR3 residues: CASSVGPDLQEKLFF. CDR3 bases: TGTGCCAGCAGCGTAGGCCCAGATCTACAAGAAAAACTGTTTTTT.